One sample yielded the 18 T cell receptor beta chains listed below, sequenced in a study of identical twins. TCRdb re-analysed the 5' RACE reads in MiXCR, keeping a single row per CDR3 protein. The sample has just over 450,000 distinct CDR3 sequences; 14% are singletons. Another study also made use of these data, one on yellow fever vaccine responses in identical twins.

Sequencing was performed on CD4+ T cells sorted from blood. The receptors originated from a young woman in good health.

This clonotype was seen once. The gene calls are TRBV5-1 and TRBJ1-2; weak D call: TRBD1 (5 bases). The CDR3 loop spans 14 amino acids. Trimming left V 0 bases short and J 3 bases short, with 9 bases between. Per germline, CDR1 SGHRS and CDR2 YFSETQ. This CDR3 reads CASSLEEGYYGYTF. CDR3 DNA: TGCGCCAGCAGCTTGGAAGAGGGGTACTATGGCTACACCTTC. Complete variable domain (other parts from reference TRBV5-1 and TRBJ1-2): KAGVTQTPRYLIKTRGQQVTLSCSPISGHRSVSWYQQTPGQGLQFLFEYFSETQRNKGNFPGRFSGRQFSNSRSEMNVSTLELGDSALYLCASSLEEGYYGYTFGSGTRLTVV.

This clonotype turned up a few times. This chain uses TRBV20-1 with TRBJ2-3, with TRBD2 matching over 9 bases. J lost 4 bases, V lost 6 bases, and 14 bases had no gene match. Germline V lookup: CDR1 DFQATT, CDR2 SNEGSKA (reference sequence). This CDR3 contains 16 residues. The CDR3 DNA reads TGCAGTGCCTACCCGATGAGCGGGGGGTTGGCAGATACGCAGTATTTT. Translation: CSAYPMSGGLADTQYF.

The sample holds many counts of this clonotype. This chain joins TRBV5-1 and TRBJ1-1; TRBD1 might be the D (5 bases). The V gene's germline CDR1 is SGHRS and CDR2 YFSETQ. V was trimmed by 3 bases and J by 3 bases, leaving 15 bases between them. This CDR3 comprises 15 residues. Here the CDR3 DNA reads TGCGCCAGCAGCTCGCGACGGGTGGGGGACACTGAAGCTTTCTTT. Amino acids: CASSSRRVGDTEAFF.

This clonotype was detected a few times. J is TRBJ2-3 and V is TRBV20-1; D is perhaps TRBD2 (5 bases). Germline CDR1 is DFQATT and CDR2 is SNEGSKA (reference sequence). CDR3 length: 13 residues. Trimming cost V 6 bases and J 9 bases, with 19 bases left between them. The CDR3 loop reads CSAPSYAGKTQYF. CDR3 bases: TGCAGTGCCCCTTCCTATGCCGGGAAAACGCAGTATTTT.

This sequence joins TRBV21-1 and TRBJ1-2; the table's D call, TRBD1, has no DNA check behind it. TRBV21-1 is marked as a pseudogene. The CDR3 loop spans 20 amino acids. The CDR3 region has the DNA TGTGCCAGCAGTTCACCGGGACATAGTTTATCATCCGGGCAAGCCACTGGCTACACCTTC. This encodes CASSSPGHSLSSGQATGYTF.

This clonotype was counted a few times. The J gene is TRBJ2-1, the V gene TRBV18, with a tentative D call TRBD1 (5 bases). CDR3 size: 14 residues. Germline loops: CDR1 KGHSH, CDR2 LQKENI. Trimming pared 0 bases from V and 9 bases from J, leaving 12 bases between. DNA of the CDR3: TGTGCCAGCTCACCACCGAGTAGGGGTGGTGAGCAGTTCTTC. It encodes CASSPPSRGGEQFF.

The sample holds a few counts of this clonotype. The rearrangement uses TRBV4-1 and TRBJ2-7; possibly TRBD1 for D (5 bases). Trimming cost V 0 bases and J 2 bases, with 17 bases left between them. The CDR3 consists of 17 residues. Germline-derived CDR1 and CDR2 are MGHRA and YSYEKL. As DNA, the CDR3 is TGCGCCAGCAGCCAAGATAAATCTTACAGGTGGACCTACGAGCAGTACTTC. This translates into CASSQDKSYRWTYEQYF.

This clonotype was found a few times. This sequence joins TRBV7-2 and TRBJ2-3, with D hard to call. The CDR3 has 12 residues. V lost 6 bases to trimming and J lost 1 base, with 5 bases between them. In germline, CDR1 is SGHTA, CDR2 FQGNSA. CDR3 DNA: TGTGCCAGCAGGCTACGCACAGATACGCAGTATTTT. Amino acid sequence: CASRLRTDTQYF.

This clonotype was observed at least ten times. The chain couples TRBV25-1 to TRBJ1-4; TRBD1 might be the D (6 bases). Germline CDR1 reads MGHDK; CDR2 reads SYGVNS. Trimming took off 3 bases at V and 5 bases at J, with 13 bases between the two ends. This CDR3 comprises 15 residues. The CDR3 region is CASSEWATGNEKLFF. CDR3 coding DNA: TGTGCCAGCAGTGAGTGGGCCACAGGGAATGAAAAACTGTTTTTT.

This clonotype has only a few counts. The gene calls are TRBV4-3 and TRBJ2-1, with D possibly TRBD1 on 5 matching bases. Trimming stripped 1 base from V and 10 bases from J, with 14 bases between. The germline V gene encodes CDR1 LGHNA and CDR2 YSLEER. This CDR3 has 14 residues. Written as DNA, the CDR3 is TGCGCCAGCAGCCAAGGGATCGGCAGGGCGGAGCAGTTCTTC. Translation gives CASSQGIGRAEQFF.

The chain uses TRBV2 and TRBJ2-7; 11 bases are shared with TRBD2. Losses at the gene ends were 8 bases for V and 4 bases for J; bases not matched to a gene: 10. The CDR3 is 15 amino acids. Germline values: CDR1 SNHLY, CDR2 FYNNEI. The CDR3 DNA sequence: TGTGCCAGCTCAAAGGAAGTAGCGGGAGGGTACGAGCAGTACTTC. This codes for CASSKEVAGGYEQYF.

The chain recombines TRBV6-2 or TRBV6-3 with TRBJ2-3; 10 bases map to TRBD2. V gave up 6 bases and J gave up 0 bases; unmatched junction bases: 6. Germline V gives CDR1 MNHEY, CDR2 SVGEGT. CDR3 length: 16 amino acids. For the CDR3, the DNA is TGTGCCAGCAGAGGTTGGACTAGCGGCAGCACAGATACGCAGTATTTT. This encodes CASRGWTSGSTDTQYF.

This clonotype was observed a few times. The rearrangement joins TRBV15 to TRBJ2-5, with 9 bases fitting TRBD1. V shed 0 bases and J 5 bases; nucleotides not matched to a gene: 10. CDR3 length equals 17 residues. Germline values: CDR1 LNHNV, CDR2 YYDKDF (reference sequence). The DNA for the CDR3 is TGTGCCACCAGCAGAGACAGGACAGGGGATATCCGGGAGACCCAGTACTTC. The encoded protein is CATSRDRTGDIRETQYF.

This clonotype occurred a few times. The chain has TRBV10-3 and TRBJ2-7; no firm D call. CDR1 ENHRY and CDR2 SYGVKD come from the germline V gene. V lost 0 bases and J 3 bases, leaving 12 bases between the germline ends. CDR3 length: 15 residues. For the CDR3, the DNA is TGTGCCATCAGTGAGTCTTTAACGTCCGGCTACGAGCAGTACTTC. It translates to CAISESLTSGYEQYF.

The CDR3 DNA is TGCGCCAGCAGCCGTAGACTAGCGGAAACAGATACGCAGTATTTT. Protein product: CASSRRLAETDTQYF. The rearrangement uses TRBV4-3 and TRBJ2-3; TRBD2 agrees at 9 bases. CDR1 LGHNA and CDR2 YSLEER come from the germline V gene. The V gene end was trimmed by 4 bases and the J gene end by 3 bases; junction bases not matched to a gene: 5. The CDR3 length is 15 residues.

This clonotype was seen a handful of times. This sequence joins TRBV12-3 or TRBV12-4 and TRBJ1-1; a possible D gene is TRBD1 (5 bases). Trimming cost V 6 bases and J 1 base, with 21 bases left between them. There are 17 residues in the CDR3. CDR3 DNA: TGTGCCAGCAGGGAATTAGAGGGGTTGGATGGGAACACTGAAGCTTTCTTT. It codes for CASRELEGLDGNTEAFF.

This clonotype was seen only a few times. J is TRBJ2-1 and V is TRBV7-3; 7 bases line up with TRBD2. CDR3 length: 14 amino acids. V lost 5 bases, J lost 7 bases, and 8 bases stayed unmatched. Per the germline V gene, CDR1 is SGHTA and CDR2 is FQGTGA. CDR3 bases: TGTGCCAGCAGCCACCCCAACGGGGGGAATGAGCAGTTCTTC. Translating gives CASSHPNGGNEQFF.

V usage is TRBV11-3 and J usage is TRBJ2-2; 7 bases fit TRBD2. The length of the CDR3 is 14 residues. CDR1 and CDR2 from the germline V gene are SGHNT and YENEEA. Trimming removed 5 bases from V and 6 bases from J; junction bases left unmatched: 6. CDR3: CASSPGRGAGELFF. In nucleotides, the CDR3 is TGTGCCAGCAGCCCAGGTCGGGGGGCCGGGGAGCTGTTTTTT.